Listed here are 15 T cell receptor beta chains from one sample, sequenced in a study of blood T cell repertoires in COVID-19. Using immunoSEQ multiplex PCR, the repertoire was profiled, and TCRdb retains in-frame clones only, with some absent. The sample has about 140,000 clones; approximately 87% are singletons. Material for sequencing was peripheral blood. The receptors derive from a woman aged 40 to 50 with acute or convalescent COVID-19.

The chain couples TRBV19 to TRBJ1-1, with a tentative D call TRBD1 (6 bases). Between the trimmed V and J ends, which lost 9 bases and 3 bases, there was a span of 14 bases. The CDR3 length is 13 residues. Per the germline V gene, CDR1 is LNHDA and CDR2 is SQIVND (reference sequence). In nucleotides, the CDR3 is TGTGCCAGCGGGTGGGGGCCTGACACTGAAGCTTTCTTT. Translation: CASGWGPDTEAFF.

This CDR3 reads CAWSAGRRNSPLHF. The CDR3 DNA is TGTGCCTGGAGTGCGGGAAGGCGGAATTCACCCCTCCACTTT. The chain is built from TRBV30 and TRBJ1-6; no firm D call. Germline CDR1 is GTSNPN and CDR2 is SVGIG (reference sequence). This CDR3 is 14 amino acids long. V lost 1 base and J 7 bases, leaving 11 bases between the germline ends.

The V gene is TRBV2, the J gene TRBJ1-5, with 7 bases identical to TRBD1. CDR1 and CDR2 (germline): SNHLY, FYNNEI. Germline trimming cut 10 bases from V and 3 bases from J; bases unmatched to any gene: 6. The CDR3 runs to 13 residues. The CDR3 coding sequence is TGTGCCACCGGACAGGACTACAATCAGCCCCAGCATTTT. It specifies CATGQDYNQPQHF.

V gene TRBV30 combines with J gene TRBJ2-3, with 7 bases aligning to TRBD2. The V gene end was trimmed by 5 bases and the J gene end by 4 bases; junction bases not matched to a gene: 9. The germline V gene encodes CDR1 GTSNPN and CDR2 SVGIG (reference sequence). The CDR3 runs 14 residues. The CDR3 coding sequence is TGTGCCTGGTTTTATGGGGGAGGGCCAGATACGCAGTATTTT. Encoded protein: CAWFYGGGPDTQYF.

The chain carries TRBV5-6 and TRBJ2-7, with TRBD1 matching over 8 bases. Germline CDR1 and CDR2: SGHDT and YYEEEE. Trimming removed 4 bases from V and 3 bases from J; junction bases left unmatched: 9. The CDR3 is made up of 15 amino acids. CDR3 in amino acids: CASSLSGTGVYEQYF. For the CDR3, the DNA is TGTGCCAGCAGCCTCTCCGGGACAGGAGTCTACGAGCAGTACTTC.

This chain links TRBV2 with TRBJ2-7; the D gene is possibly TRBD1 (7 bases). V dropped 5 bases and J dropped 8 bases, with 16 bases sitting between them. Germline V gives CDR1 SNHLY, CDR2 FYNNEI. The CDR3 is 13 residues long. The CDR3 sequence: CASSPETGRKQYF. The CDR3 nucleotides read TGTGCCAGCAGTCCCGAGACAGGGAGGAAGCAGTACTTC.

CDR3 in amino acids: CASRVTGDYEQYF. The DNA of the CDR3 is TGCGCCAGCAGAGTAACAGGTGACTACGAGCAGTACTTC. This chain connects TRBV10-2 to TRBJ2-7; perhaps TRBD1 as D (5 bases). V was clipped by 6 bases and J by 3 bases, with 12 bases between them. This CDR3 contains 13 residues. Germline CDR1 WSHSY, CDR2 SAAADI.

This rearrangement joins TRBV7-2 to TRBJ2-7; 9 bases fit TRBD2. Germline CDR1 SGHTA, CDR2 FQGNSA. V lost 6 bases, J lost 2 bases, and 8 bases stayed unmatched. This CDR3 has 15 amino acids. CDR3 residues: CASRPLSGSTYEQYF. The CDR3 nucleotides read TGTGCCAGCAGGCCTCTTAGCGGGAGTACCTACGAGCAGTACTTC.

The chain is built from TRBV5-6 and TRBJ1-1, with D perhaps matching TRBD1 (6 bases). In germline, CDR1 is SGHDT, CDR2 YYEEEE. This CDR3 contains 14 residues. Trimming took 4 bases from V and 3 from J, leaving 13 bases between them. For the CDR3, the DNA is TGTGCCAGCAGCCCACAGGGAATTGACACTGAAGCTTTCTTT. It codes for CASSPQGIDTEAFF.

V usage is TRBV6-4 and J usage is TRBJ2-7, with D possibly being TRBD1 (6 bases). The ends were cut back, 5 bases at V and 3 bases at J, with 14 bases in the middle. The germline V gene has CDR1 MRHNA and CDR2 SNTAGT. The length of the CDR3 is 14 residues. In nucleotides, the CDR3 is TGTGCCAGCAGTACCGGGACAAGTGGCTACGAGCAGTACTTC. Its protein product is CASSTGTSGYEQYF.

The rearrangement uses TRBV5-1 and TRBJ1-1; D gene ambiguous. The CDR3 loop spans 13 amino acids. Trimming shortened V by 1 base and J by 6 bases, and 10 bases separated the two germline ends. Germline loops: CDR1 SGHRS, CDR2 YFSETQ. CDR3 in amino acids: CASSLTLSAEAFF. CDR3 DNA: TGCGCCAGCAGCTTGACTCTATCCGCTGAAGCTTTCTTT.

The V gene is TRBV7-9, the J gene TRBJ2-7; 9 nucleotides align to TRBD1. V shed 1 base, J shed 2 bases, and the junction held 3 bases outside the gene matches. The germline V gene has CDR1 SEHNR and CDR2 FQNEAQ (reference sequence). The CDR3 sequence is 15 residues long. CDR3 nucleotide sequence: TGTGCCAGCAGCTTAGACCGGGACAGGGCCTACGAGCAGTACTTC. This sequence encodes CASSLDRDRAYEQYF.

The chain carries TRBV16 and TRBJ1-5, with D tentatively TRBD1 (5 bases). Trimming pared 4 bases from V and 3 bases from J, leaving 19 bases between. This CDR3 is 17 amino acids long. Germline CDR1 reads KGHSY; CDR2 reads FQNENV. The CDR3 coding sequence is TGTGCCAGCAGCCCCGGGGGGTCCGGGGAGAACAATCAGCCCCAGCATTTT. It yields the protein CASSPGGSGENNQPQHF.

This clone was found once. The chain carries TRBV4-1 and TRBJ2-1; possibly TRBD1 for D (5 bases). CDR3 size: 14 residues. Trimming took off 8 bases at V and 2 bases at J, with 13 bases between the two ends. The germline V gene has CDR1 MGHRA and CDR2 YSYEKL. CDR3 DNA: TGCGCCAGCGGGGCCGGCCCGGCCTACAATGAGCAGTTCTTC. Its protein product is CASGAGPAYNEQFF.

The genes are TRBV19 and TRBJ1-2, with 9 bases that match TRBD1. This CDR3 is built from 14 residues. Germline assignment: CDR1 LNHDA and CDR2 SQIVND (reference sequence). The trim removed 5 bases at V and 2 bases at J, leaving 3 bases unmatched. CDR3 sequence reads: CASSWDRANYGYTF. Here the CDR3 DNA reads TGTGCCAGTAGTTGGGACAGGGCGAACTATGGCTACACCTTC. The whole variable domain, filled in from reference TRBV19 and TRBJ1-2, reads DGGITQSPKYLFRKEGQNVTLSCEQNLNHDAMYWYRQDPGQGLRLIYYSQIVNDFQKGDIAEGYSVSREKKESFPLTVTSAQKNPTAFYLCASSWDRANYGYTFGSGTRLTVV.